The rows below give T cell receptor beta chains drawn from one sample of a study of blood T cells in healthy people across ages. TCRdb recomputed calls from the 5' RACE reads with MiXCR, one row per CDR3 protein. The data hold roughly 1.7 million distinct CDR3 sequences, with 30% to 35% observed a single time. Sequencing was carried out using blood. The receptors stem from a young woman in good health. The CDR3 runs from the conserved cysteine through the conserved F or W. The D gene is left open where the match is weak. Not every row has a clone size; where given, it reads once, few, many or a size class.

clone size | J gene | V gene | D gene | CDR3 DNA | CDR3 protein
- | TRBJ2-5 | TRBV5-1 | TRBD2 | TGCGCCAGCAGCTTGGCCGCGCTAGCGGGATCCAGGGGAGAGACCCAGTACTTC | CASSLAALAGSRGETQYF
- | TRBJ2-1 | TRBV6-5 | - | TGTGCCAGCGGTTATTCCGCTGGCTCCTACAATGAGCAGTTCTTC | CASGYSAGSYNEQFF
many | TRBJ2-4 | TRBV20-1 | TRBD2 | TGCAGTGCTAGAGATCAATCCTCGAGGCGGGGGGGCATTCAGTACTTC | CSARDQSSRRGGIQYF
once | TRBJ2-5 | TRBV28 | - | TGTGCCAGCAGTTGGAGGGGCAGGATCGAGACCCAGTACTTC | CASSWRGRIETQYF
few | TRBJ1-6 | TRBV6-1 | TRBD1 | TGTGCCAGCAGCCCAGGGACAGGGCAAAGCTCACCCCTCCACTTT | CASSPGTGQSSPLHF
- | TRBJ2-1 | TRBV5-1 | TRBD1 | TGCGCCAGCAGCTTTATATCCAGGGGGAATGATGAGCAGTTCTTC | CASSFISRGNDEQFF
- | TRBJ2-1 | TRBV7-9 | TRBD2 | TGTGCCAGCAGCTTAGACGTTTCGGCGGGGGGAAACTACAATGAGCAGTTCTTC | CASSLDVSAGGNYNEQFF
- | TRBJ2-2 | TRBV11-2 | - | TGTGCCAGCAGCTTGATAGATTCGGATTCCGAGCTGTTTTTT | CASSLIDSDSELFF
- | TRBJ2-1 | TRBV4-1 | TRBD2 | TGCGCCAGCAGCCAGCCCGGGCGGGGGGCAAATGAGCGGTTCTTC | CASSQPGRGANERFF
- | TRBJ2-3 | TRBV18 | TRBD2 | TGTACCAGCTCAGCTAGCGGGGGGATCACAGATACGCAGTATTTT | CTSSASGGITDTQYF
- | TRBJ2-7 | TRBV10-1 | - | TGCGCCAAGGGAAAGCTACTATACTTTACGAAGCAGTACTTC | CAKGKLLYFTKQYF
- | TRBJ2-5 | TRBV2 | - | TGTGCCAGCAGTGTCTGGGAGACCCAGTACTTC | CASSVWETQYF
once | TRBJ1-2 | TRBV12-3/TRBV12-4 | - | TGTGCCAGCAGTTTAAGGAATGGAGGCTACACCTTC | CASSLRNGGYTF
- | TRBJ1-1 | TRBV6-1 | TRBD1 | TGTGCCAGCAGGGATACAGGGGTAACTGAAGCTTTCTTT | CASRDTGVTEAFF
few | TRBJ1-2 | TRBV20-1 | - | TGCAGTGCTAGGTGGGGGACTAACTATGGCTACACCTTC | CSARWGTNYGYTF
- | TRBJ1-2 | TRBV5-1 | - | TGCGCCAGCAGACCCGCTTTAGGGAGAGGCGGCTACACCTTC | CASRPALGRGGYTF
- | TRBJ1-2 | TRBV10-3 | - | TGTGCCATCAGTCTCATGGGGACCTATGGTTACACCTTC | CAISLMGTYGYTF
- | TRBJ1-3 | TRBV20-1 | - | TGCAGTGCTAGTTCAGACAGGCCTTCTGGAAACACCATATATTTT | CSASSDRPSGNTIYF
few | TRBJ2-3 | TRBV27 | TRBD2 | TGTGCCAGCAGGCTAACAACTAGCGGGAGGGTCCCCGGCACAGATACGCAGTATTTT | CASRLTTSGRVPGTDTQYF
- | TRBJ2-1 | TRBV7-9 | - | TGTGCCAGCAGCCTTCCGACAGTGGGAGCGGAGTGGGGCAATGAGCAGTTCTTC | CASSLPTVGAEWGNEQFF
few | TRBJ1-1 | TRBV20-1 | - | TGCAGTGCTCTACCAGGGGAAATCGTCACTGAAGCTTTCTTT | CSALPGEIVTEAFF
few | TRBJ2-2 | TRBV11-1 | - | TGTGCCAGCAGCCCACTAGCTACCCTATCCCGGGCCGGGGAGCTGTTTTTT | CASSPLATLSRAGELFF